The clone carrying this TCR beta chain was seen a few times. These data belong to a study of T cell repertoires in cytomegalovirus infection. TCRdb called the reads again in MiXCR, with one record for every CDR3 protein. The data show 170,000 or so distinct CDR3 sequences, approximately 18% seen once. Germline loops: CDR1 SEHNR, CDR2 FQNEAQ (reference sequence). The CDR3 loop spans 18 amino acids. J was trimmed by 0 bases and V by 5 bases; bases with no gene match: 15. Source material: CD8+ T cells from PBMCs. This chain connects TRBV7-9 to TRBJ1-1; 7 bases align to TRBD1. This receptor was taken from a human donor in good health (CMV status not recorded). Some clones in this sample may be carry-over from other donors' samples. The chain's CDR3 is CASSRRGLRGQMNTEAFF. As DNA, the CDR3 is TGTGCCAGCAGCCGCCGAGGACTGCGGGGACAGATGAACACTGAAGCTTTCTTT. The variable domain in full, with the rest retrieved from reference TRBV7-9 and TRBJ1-1, is DTGVSQNPRHKITKRGQNVTFRCDPISEHNRLYWYRQTLGQGPEFLTYFQNEAQLEKSRLLSDRFSAERPKGSFSTLEIQRTEQGDSAMYLCASSRRGLRGQMNTEAFFGQGTRLTVV.